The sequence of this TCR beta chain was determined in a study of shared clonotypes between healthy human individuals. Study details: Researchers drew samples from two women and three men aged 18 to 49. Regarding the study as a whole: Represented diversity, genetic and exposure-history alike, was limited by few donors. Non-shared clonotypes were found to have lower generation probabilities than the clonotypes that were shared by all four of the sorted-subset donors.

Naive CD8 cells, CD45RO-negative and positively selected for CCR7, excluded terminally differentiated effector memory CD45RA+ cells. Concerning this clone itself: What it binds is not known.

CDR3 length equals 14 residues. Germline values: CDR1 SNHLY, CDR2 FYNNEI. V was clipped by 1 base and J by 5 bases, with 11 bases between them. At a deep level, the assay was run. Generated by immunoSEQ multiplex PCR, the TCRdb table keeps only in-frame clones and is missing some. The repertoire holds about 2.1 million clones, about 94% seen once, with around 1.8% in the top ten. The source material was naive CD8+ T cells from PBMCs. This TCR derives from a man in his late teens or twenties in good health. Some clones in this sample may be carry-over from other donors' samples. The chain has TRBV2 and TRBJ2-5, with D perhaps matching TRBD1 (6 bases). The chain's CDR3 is CASSEGTGWETQYF. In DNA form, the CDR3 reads TGTGCCAGCAGTGAAGGTACAGGGTGGGAGACCCAGTACTTC.